This entry describes one T cell receptor beta chain. This clonotype was counted only a few times. It has no known antigen specificity. Within one base of it there is no much larger clone, and no base qualities were kept. This entry comes from a study of T cells in Graves' hyperthyroidism and ophthalmopathy (dated by TCRdb to between 2019 and 2020). About the investigation overall: Peripheral blood samples were taken at initial diagnosis, before any treatment was given. A discovery cohort of roughly 100 patients, approximately 44 with Graves' ophthalmopathy and more than 55 with stable Graves' hyperthyroidism, was used to find distinguishing TCR V-J signatures. An independent validation cohort of about 20 hyperthyroidism patients and over 15 patients who later progressed to ophthalmopathy tested prospective prediction of ophthalmopathy. The 90 or so discovery patients were randomly split 7:3 into training and test sets. In addition, the study compared T-cell repertoires in thyroid tissue and in blood from about six Graves' hyperthyroidism patients. After blood sampling, hyperthyroidism patients were treated with methimazole at a starting dose of 30 mg daily, and ophthalmopathy patients were treated with high-dose intravenous methylprednisolone. According to the paper, TCR Vbeta CDR3 sequencing was carried out on 135 peripheral blood samples, which came from 40 to 45 ophthalmopathy, roughly 75 hyperthyroidism and approximately 17 progressor patients. The investigation overall reported the following: Ophthalmopathy was separated from stable hyperthyroidism by a 13 V-J signature model, with about 88% sensitivity and approximately 81% specificity obtained in cross-validation and 80%/75% obtained in testing. Blood samples also contained most of the expanded thyroid clonotypes (frequency above 0.001), which suggests that blood repertoires may reflect thyroid immune responses. No statistical method was used to set the sample size in advance, and investigators knew the group allocation. In validation, the model predicted progression to ophthalmopathy a median of around six months before onset, with approximately 70% sensitivity and roughly 79% specificity.

Moderately to severely active disease, a Clinical Activity Score of at least 3, a NOSPECS grade of at least 4, and a duration under 3 months were present in ophthalmopathy patients. Any patient with an uncontrolled infection, another autoimmune disease, pregnancy or lactation was excluded. Clinical symptoms, serum thyroxine and TRAb, thyroid ultrasound, and orbital computed tomography formed the basis for the diagnoses. PBMCs were isolated from roughly 10 ml of fresh peripheral blood by Ficoll-Paque density gradient centrifugation. Total RNA was extracted with Trizol reagent, and quality was checked on an Agilent 2100 Bioanalyzer. The CDR3 goes from the cysteine to the phenylalanine over 13 residues. Only the CDR3 DNA stays, 39 bases, in frame from base 1. V loses 0 bases of germline sequence and J loses 3 bases, and the interval between the two ends is 7 bases. The germline V gene supplies CDR1 SGDLS and CDR2 YYNGEE.

Amplification of TCR beta CDR3 regions was carried out from RNA transcripts. For the first round of RT-PCR on the TCR CDR3, the HTBI primer set was used together with the Qiagen OneStep RT-PCR kit. Libraries were constructed in a second round of multiplex PCR, after which size selection and purification were carried out. Libraries were sequenced paired-end with 100 bp reads on an Illumina HiSeq2000. As for the original processing: SOAPnuke was used to process the raw data, throwing out any read that contained adapters or uncalled bases, had a mean Phred below 15, or lacked an exact constant-primer or identifier match. COPE v1.2.5 was used to merge the high-quality paired reads, and each unique nucleotide sequence was defined as a clonotype. Clonotypes were aligned to IMGT TRBV, TRBD and TRBJ reference segments using MiTCR v1.1. The analysis included only V-J combinations with a frequency above 0.0001, which together covered 99.2% of the repertoires. A TCS score was defined as the ratio of F50 (clonal expansion) to E x V (chaos), with BLOSUM62-based TCRdist applied between CDR3 peptides within each V-J. Welch's t-statistics and random forest reduced 500 to 650 V-J features to 10 to 15, which were used in a naive Bayes classifier (R e1071). Using fastp at Q25 and MiXCR, TCRdb reprocessed the public reads and kept productive beta chains. Every entry covers one CDR3 protein and lists the most common genes and DNA from its rows. TCRdb's processing, not the authors' own work, is the source of the V and J calls. Across this sample there are hundreds of thousands of distinct CDR3 sequences, with about 15% seen only once. The ten largest clones capture around 13% of the sample.

The rearranged chain carries TRBV9 and TRBJ2-7, with no confident D gene call. The TCR sequence derives from a woman aged 45-65 years with Graves' ophthalmopathy. Sequences were obtained from blood. The base sequence is TGTGCCAGCAGCGTAGCCGGTGACTACGAGCAGTACTTC. Translated, it gives CASSVAGDYEQYF.